Listed here is a single T cell receptor beta chain. The antigen remains unidentified. The length of the CDR3 is 13 residues. V dropped 5 bases and J dropped 3 bases, with 7 bases sitting between them. The germline CDR1 and CDR2 sequences are SEHNR and FQNEAQ (reference sequence). Using a J-beta primer mix together with a sample-barcoded 5' primer, a second PCR was run for roughly 7 to 11 cycles. Via MiXCR, TCRdb re-called the 5' RACE reads, giving one row per CDR3 protein. The table has about 970,000 distinct CDR3 sequences, roughly 51% seen once. The data belong to a study of blood T cells in healthy people across ages. Notes on the study in general: Investigators viewed diversity estimates from one million T cells as underestimates, the study reported. Both higher diversity and more naive CD4+ cells marked long-lived donors when set against aged donors. Age showed a roughly linear inverse relationship with TCR beta diversity per million T cells.

Sequenced input: blood. This clonotype was obtained from a woman aged 55-69 years in good health. This chain links TRBV7-9 with TRBJ2-2, with D unclear. CDR3 sequence: CASSRLDTGELFF. CDR3 coding DNA: TGTGCCAGCAGCCGCTTGGACACCGGGGAGCTGTTTTTT. Drawing the rest from reference TRBV7-9 and TRBJ2-2, the complete variable domain is DTGVSQNPRHKITKRGQNVTFRCDPISEHNRLYWYRQTLGQGPEFLTYFQNEAQLEKSRLLSDRFSAERPKGSFSTLEIQRTEQGDSAMYLCASSRLDTGELFFGEGSRLTVL.